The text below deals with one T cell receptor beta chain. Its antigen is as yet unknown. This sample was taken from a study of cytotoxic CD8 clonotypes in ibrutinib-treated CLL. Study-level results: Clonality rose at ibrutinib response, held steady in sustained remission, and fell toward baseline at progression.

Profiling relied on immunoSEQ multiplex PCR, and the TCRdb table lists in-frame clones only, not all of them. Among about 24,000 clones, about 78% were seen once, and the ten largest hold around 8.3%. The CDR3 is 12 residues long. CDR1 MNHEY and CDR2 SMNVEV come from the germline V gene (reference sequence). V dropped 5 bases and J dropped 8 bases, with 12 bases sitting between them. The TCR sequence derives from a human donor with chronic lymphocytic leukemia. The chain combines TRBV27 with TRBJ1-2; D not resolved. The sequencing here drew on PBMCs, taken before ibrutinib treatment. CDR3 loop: CASSQSGLGYTF. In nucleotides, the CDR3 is TGTGCCAGCAGTCAATCAGGATTAGGCTACACCTTC.